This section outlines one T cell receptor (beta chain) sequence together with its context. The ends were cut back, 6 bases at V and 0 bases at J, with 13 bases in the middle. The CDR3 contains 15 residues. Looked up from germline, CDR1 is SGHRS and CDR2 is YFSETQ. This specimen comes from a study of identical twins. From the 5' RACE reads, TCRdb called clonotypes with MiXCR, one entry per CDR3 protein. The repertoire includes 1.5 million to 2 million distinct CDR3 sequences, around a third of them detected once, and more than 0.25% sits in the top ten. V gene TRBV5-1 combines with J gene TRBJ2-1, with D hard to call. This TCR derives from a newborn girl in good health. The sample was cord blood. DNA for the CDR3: TGCGCCAGCATGATGGTTCTAAGCTCCTACAATGAGCAGTTCTTC. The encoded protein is CASMMVLSSYNEQFF.